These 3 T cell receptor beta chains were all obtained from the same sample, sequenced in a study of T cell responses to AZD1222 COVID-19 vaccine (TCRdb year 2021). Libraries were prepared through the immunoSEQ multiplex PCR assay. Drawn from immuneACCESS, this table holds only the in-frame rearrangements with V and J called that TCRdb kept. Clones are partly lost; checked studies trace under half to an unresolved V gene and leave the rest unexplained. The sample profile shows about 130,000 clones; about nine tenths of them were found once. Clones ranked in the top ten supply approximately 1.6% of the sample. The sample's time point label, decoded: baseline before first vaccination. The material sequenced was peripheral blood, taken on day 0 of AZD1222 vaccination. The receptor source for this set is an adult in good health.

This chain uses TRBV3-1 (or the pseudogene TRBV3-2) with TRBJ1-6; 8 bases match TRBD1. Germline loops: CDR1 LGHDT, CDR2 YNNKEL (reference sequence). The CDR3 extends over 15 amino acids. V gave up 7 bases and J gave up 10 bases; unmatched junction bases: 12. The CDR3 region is CASTQGAGMNSPLHF. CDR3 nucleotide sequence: TGTGCCAGCACCCAGGGGGCGGGCATGAACTCACCCCTCCACTTT.

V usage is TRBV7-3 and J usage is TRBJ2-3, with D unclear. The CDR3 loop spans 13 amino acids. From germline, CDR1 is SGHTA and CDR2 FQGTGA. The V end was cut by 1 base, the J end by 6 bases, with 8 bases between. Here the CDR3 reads CASSLIGRDTQYF. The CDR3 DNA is TGTGCCAGCAGCTTAATAGGTCGGGATACGCAGTATTTT.

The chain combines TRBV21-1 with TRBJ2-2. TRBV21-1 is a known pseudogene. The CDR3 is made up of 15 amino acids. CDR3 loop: CASSTRGLDTGELFF. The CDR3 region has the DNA TGTGCCAGCAGCACCCGGGGGCTGGACACCGGGGAGCTGTTTTTT.